This T cell receptor beta chain was profiled in a study of cytomegalovirus exposure and HLA in healthy donors. Amplification used 60 Vbeta primers and 13 Jbeta primers. Assay: immunoSEQ multiplex PCR; the TCRdb copy retains only in-frame clones and omits some. In total, the table holds 150,000 to 200,000 clones. The CDR3 runs to 14 residues. V lost 3 bases to trimming and J lost 8 bases, with 14 bases between them. CDR1 is SNHLY and CDR2 is FYNNEI in the germline V gene. The source is a woman between 55 and 75 years old in good health and CMV-seronegative. The V gene is TRBV2, the J gene TRBJ2-1, with D perhaps matching TRBD2 (6 bases). The sample comprised PBMCs. The CDR3 bases are TGTGCCAGCAGTGAGGCGGGGCGAGGGGATGAGCAGTTCTTC. The encoded protein is CASSEAGRGDEQFF.